Below are 21 T cell receptor beta chains sequenced from a single sample in a study of spatial heterogeneity in lung cancer. For these TCRs, the target antigens are not known. Overall study findings and caveats: Expanded intratumoral alpha and beta TCR counts tracked tumor mutation counts.

The time point is: sample taken at primary tumor resection. TCRdb re-called the 5' RACE reads with MiXCR, one entry per CDR3 protein. The sample holds some 5,900 distinct CDR3 sequences; approximately 7.5% are singletons and the top ten take over 25%. The specimen was lung tumor tissue, collected at surgery. Every receptor here comes from a female donor with early-stage non-small cell lung cancer.

The rearrangement uses TRBV7-2 and TRBJ2-5; D remains ambiguous. Germline-derived CDR1 and CDR2 are SGHTA and FQGNSA. The CDR3 consists of 14 residues. Deletions cut 2 bases from V and 10 bases from J, with 17 bases between. The DNA for the CDR3 is TGTGCCAGCAGCTTAAGTGGCAGCGCCCGGGTCCAGTACTTC. Translation: CASSLSGSARVQYF.

This clonotype was observed at least ten times. The limits of the CDR3 on the DNA are not certain, so only TCRdb's listed CDR3 is given. V gene TRBV12-3 or TRBV12-4 combines with J gene TRBJ1-5. Including both end residues, the CDR3 is 12 amino acids long. CDR3 protein: CASSFGRGNVYF.

This clonotype was picked up many times. The chain combines TRBV5-6 with TRBJ2-3; 7 bases are shared with TRBD2. V was pared by 2 bases and J by 3 bases, with 6 bases of the junction left unmatched. This CDR3 has 15 residues. CDR1 SGHDT and CDR2 YYEEEE come from the germline V gene. The CDR3 DNA reads as TGTGCCAGCAGCTTTCTAAGACTAGCAACAGATACGCAGTATTTT. Its translation is CASSFLRLATDTQYF.

Ten or more counts support this clonotype. DNA of the CDR3: TGTGCCAGCAGCTTGGGCTGGGATACGCAGTATTTT. It specifies CASSLGWDTQYF. This chain links TRBV7-2 with TRBJ2-3; D remains ambiguous. The CDR3 is made up of 12 amino acids. Per germline, CDR1 SGHTA and CDR2 FQGNSA. Trimming shortened V by 3 bases and J by 6 bases, and 7 bases separated the two germline ends. The full variable domain, its missing parts supplied by reference TRBV7-2 and TRBJ2-3, is GAGVSQSPSNKVTEKGKDVELRCDPISGHTALYWYRQSLGQGLEFLIYFQGNSAPDKSGLPSDRFSAERTGGSVSTLTIQRTQQEDSAVYLCASSLGWDTQYFGPGTRLTVL.

This clonotype has just a few counts. The J gene is TRBJ2-7, the V gene TRBV3-2; the DNA was not compared with TRBD1, the D call given in the table. TRBV3-2 has pseudogene status. This CDR3 comprises 16 residues. In DNA, the CDR3 is TGTGCCAGCAGCCAAGATAGGGACAGGGCTAGCTACGAGCAGTACTTC. This codes for CASSQDRDRASYEQYF.

There are many counts of this clonotype. The chain carries TRBV10-3 and TRBJ1-3; 7 bases are shared with TRBD1. The CDR3 length is 15 residues. From germline, CDR1 is ENHRY and CDR2 SYGVKD. V gave up 7 bases and J gave up 0 bases; unmatched junction bases: 6. The CDR3 region is CAINRQGLSGNTIYF. The CDR3 DNA follows: TGTGCCATCAATCGACAGGGCCTCTCTGGAAACACCATATATTTT.

This clonotype showed up many times. DNA of the CDR3: TGCGCCAGCAGCCAAGAGGACAGGGGCAATCAGCCCCAGCATTTT. Its translation: CASSQEDRGNQPQHF. J is TRBJ1-5 and V is TRBV4-1, with TRBD1 identical over 8 bases. The V gene end was trimmed by 0 bases and the J gene end by 2 bases; junction bases not matched to a gene: 0. The CDR3 is made up of 15 amino acids. Germline-derived CDR1 and CDR2 are MGHRA and YSYEKL.

The rearrangement uses TRBV7-6 and TRBJ2-1; 12 bases fit TRBD2. J was trimmed by 4 bases and V by 5 bases; bases with no gene match: 15. The CDR3 consists of 19 residues. Germline loops: CDR1 SGHVS, CDR2 FNYEAQ. CDR3 bases: TGTGCCAGCAGCAAACCATACCGGACTAGCGGGGAGGGATACAATGAGCAGTTCTTC. Translating gives CASSKPYRTSGEGYNEQFF.

This clonotype is labeled medium-sized (0.01 to 0.1%). V and J are TRBV7-2 and TRBJ1-2, with unresolved D. The V gene's germline CDR1 is SGHTA and CDR2 FQGNSA. The CDR3 consists of 13 residues. Trimming left V 5 bases short and J 2 bases short, with 9 bases between. The CDR3 spells CASSPQSNYGYTF. The CDR3 DNA follows: TGTGCCAGCAGCCCTCAGTCCAACTATGGCTACACCTTC.

This clonotype is labeled medium-sized (0.01 to 0.1%). The J gene is TRBJ2-1, the V gene TRBV11-2; perhaps D is TRBD1 or TRBD2 (5 bases each). V lost 3 bases, J lost 5 bases, and 14 bases lay in between. Germline V gene lookup returns CDR1 SGHAT and CDR2 FQNNGV. CDR3 size: 15 residues. For the CDR3, the DNA is TGTGCCAGCAGCTTGATTTTTCGGGGCCACAATGAGCAGTTCTTC. This codes for CASSLIFRGHNEQFF.

In the case of this clonotype: This clone may be a read error of a much larger clone one base away. It is likely a read error, because the conserved phenylalanine at the end of the CDR3 is missing. The chain has TRBV5-5 and TRBJ2-1; D assignment may be TRBD1 or TRBD2 (5 bases each). The CDR3 contains 16 residues. The V end was cut by 5 bases, the J end by 3 bases, with 18 bases between. In germline, CDR1 is SGHKS, CDR2 YYEKEE (reference sequence). The CDR3 DNA reads TGTGCCAGCAGTTTCACCGGGACCGGGGTCTACAATGAGCAGTTCTCC. Translating it yields CASSFTGTGVYNEQFS.

Many counts were recorded for this clonotype. The CDR3 region has the DNA TGTGCCAGTAGCGGAAGTTCTGCCGGCTCACCCCTCCACTTT. Translation gives CASSGSSAGSPLHF. The chain uses TRBV6-1 and TRBJ1-6, with D unresolved. V was clipped by 9 bases and J by 10 bases, with 19 bases between them. CDR3 length equals 14 residues. Germline V gene sequence: CDR1 MNHNS, CDR2 SASEGT.

By frequency in the sample, this clonotype is medium-sized (0.01 to 0.1%). V usage is TRBV4-1 and J usage is TRBJ1-1, with TRBD1 identical over 9 bases. J was trimmed by 5 bases and V by 4 bases; bases with no gene match: 2. This CDR3 has 13 residues. Germline-derived CDR1 and CDR2 are MGHRA and YSYEKL. The CDR3 DNA follows: TGCGCCAGCAGCCTGACAGGGGGAACTGAAGCTTTCTTT. It is translated as CASSLTGGTEAFF.

This clonotype was counted many times. The rearrangement uses TRBV5-6 and TRBJ2-3, with D possibly being TRBD1 (5 bases). V lost 6 bases to trimming and J lost 2 bases, with 16 bases between them. Per the germline V gene, CDR1 is SGHDT and CDR2 is YYEEEE. The CDR3 spans 15 residues. The CDR3 here is CASIQNGASTDTQYF. As DNA, the CDR3 is TGTGCCAGCATCCAGAATGGGGCTTCCACAGATACGCAGTATTTT.

This clonotype was detected many times. CDR3 bases: TGTGCCAGCCGGTACTCCACAAAGGGACTAGCGGGGCAAGAGACCCAGTACTTC. Protein product: CASRYSTKGLAGQETQYF. V usage is TRBV7-8 and J usage is TRBJ2-5, with 13 bases matching TRBD2. CDR3 length equals 18 residues. Trimming took 8 bases from V and 2 from J; bases not matched to a gene: 14. Germline V gene sequence: CDR1 SGHVS, CDR2 FQNEAQ.

This clonotype was detected ten times or more. The chain uses TRBV28 and TRBJ2-5; 8 bases are a match to TRBD2. Trimming at V came to 7 bases and at J to 7 bases, leaving 17 bases not matched to a gene. The germline CDR1 and CDR2 sequences are MDHEN and SYDVKM. The CDR3 runs to 16 residues. The CDR3 is CASMLIFGAGEGTQYF. CDR3 nucleotides: TGTGCCAGCATGCTCATTTTTGGAGCGGGAGAGGGGACCCAGTACTTC.

This clonotype was seen a handful of times. This sequence may be a read error, since a much larger clone differs from it by one base. The chain is built from TRBV29-1 and TRBJ1-1; unclear D gene. The CDR3 sequence is 13 residues long. With 6 bases removed from V and 1 base from J, the gap between germline ends came to 12 bases. The V gene's germline CDR1 is SQVTM and CDR2 ANQGSEA. The CDR3 DNA reads TGCAGCGTCCAAAAGTTGGGGAACACTGAAGCTTTCTTT. Its protein is CSVQKLGNTEAFF.

This clonotype was counted ten times or more. The chain combines TRBV6-5 with TRBJ2-3, with TRBD1 identical over 9 bases. V dropped 2 bases and J dropped 2; count of bases not matched to a gene: 5. The CDR3 runs to 16 residues. CDR1 MNHEY and CDR2 SVGAGI come from the germline V gene. The CDR3 sequence is CASSYTGTGHTDTQYF. The DNA of the CDR3 is TGTGCCAGCAGTTACACCGGGACAGGGCACACAGATACGCAGTATTTT.

This clonotype has a count of ten or more. This sequence joins TRBV2 and TRBJ2-2; 13 bases line up with TRBD2. CDR3 length: 16 amino acids. Germline CDR1 reads SNHLY; CDR2 reads FYNNEI. Germline trimming cut 10 bases from V and 4 bases from J; bases unmatched to any gene: 9. CDR3 nucleotide sequence: TGTGCCACGAAACGGACTAGCGGGAGCTCCACCGGGGAGCTGTTTTTT. Protein product: CATKRTSGSSTGELFF.

This clonotype occurred many times. This rearrangement joins TRBV20-1 to TRBJ2-5, with 14 bases that match TRBD2. Per germline, CDR1 DFQATT and CDR2 SNEGSKA (reference sequence). The V segment lost 5 bases and the J segment 5 bases; nucleotides outside the gene matches: 4. The CDR3 has 14 residues. CDR3 DNA sequence: TGCAGTGCTCCGACTAGCGGGAGGGTGGAGACCCAGTACTTC. This gives the protein CSAPTSGRVETQYF.

This clonotype is judged medium-sized. This chain connects TRBV10-3 to TRBJ2-1, with 14 bases identical to TRBD2. The CDR3 loop spans 16 amino acids. After removal of 6 bases from V and 4 bases from J, the junction contained 5 bases not matched to a gene. Germline CDR1 and CDR2: ENHRY and SYGVKD. CDR3 loop: CAISAGLAGGYNEQFF. The CDR3, as DNA: TGTGCCATCAGCGCCGGACTAGCGGGAGGATACAATGAGCAGTTCTTC.